The 18 T cell receptor beta chains below were found in one sample sequenced in a study of cytomegalovirus exposure and HLA in healthy donors. In the PCR, 60 Vbeta and 13 Jbeta primers were used. TCRdb keeps only in-frame clones here, not all; method: immunoSEQ multiplex PCR. In the table there are around 160,000 clones, around 70% of which are singletons. Sequences were obtained from PBMCs. These receptors were obtained from a man younger than 35 in good health and CMV-seropositive.

The chain has TRBV2 and TRBJ2-5; 15 bases match TRBD2. The CDR3 spans 15 residues. Germline V CDR1 and CDR2: SNHLY, FYNNEI. V trimming: 1 base; J trimming: 7 bases; junction bases outside the gene matches: 1. The CDR3 DNA reads as TGTGCCAGCAGTGAAGAGGGACTAGCGGGAGGGACCCAGTACTTC. This gives the protein CASSEEGLAGGTQYF.

CDR3 protein: CASSQDRGRVDTQYF. The CDR3 coding sequence is TGTGCCAGCAGCCAGGACAGGGGGCGAGTTGATACGCAGTATTTT. The chain employs TRBV5-4 and TRBJ2-3; TRBD1 agrees at 11 bases. This CDR3 has 15 residues. Germline V gene data show CDR1 as SGHNT and CDR2 as YYREEE (reference sequence). The V segment lost 4 bases and the J segment 6 bases; nucleotides outside the gene matches: 7.

V usage is TRBV6-5 and J usage is TRBJ2-7, with D uncertain. This CDR3 region has 8 residues. Germline lookup yields CDR1 MNHEY and CDR2 SVGAGI. CDR3 nucleotide sequence: TGTGCCAGCAGTTCCCGTCGGGTC. This translates into CASSSRRV.

In this sample, this clone turned up a few times. V usage is TRBV27 and J usage is TRBJ2-2; 10 bases map to TRBD2. From germline, CDR1 is MNHEY and CDR2 SMNVEV (reference sequence). This CDR3 has 16 residues. V lost 5 bases to trimming and J lost 6 bases; unmatched junction nucleotides: 9. The CDR3, as DNA: TGTGCCAGCAGTCTTAGGGCAGCGGGGGGGGCCGGGGAGCTGTTTTTT. Its translation is CASSLRAAGGAGELFF.

The V gene is TRBV11-3, the J gene TRBJ2-1, with 7 bases aligning to TRBD2. Trimming took 5 bases from V and 9 from J; bases not matched to a gene: 10. The germline gives CDR1 SGHNT, CDR2 YENEEA. The CDR3 runs 14 residues. Here the CDR3 reads CASSEEAGDFEQFF. The CDR3 DNA follows: TGTGCCAGCAGCGAAGAGGCGGGAGACTTTGAGCAGTTCTTC.

The chain has TRBV6-1 and TRBJ2-7; 8 nucleotides line up with TRBD2. The CDR3 consists of 15 residues. V trimming: 2 bases; J trimming: 2 bases; junction bases outside the gene matches: 5. Germline V gives CDR1 MNHNS, CDR2 SASEGT. The CDR3 nucleotides are TGTGCCAGCAGTGAAAGAACTAGCGGAGCCTACGAGCAGTACGTC. Amino acid sequence: CASSERTSGAYEQYV.

The chain uses TRBV7-3 and TRBJ1-1; no reliable D call. V was shortened by 5 bases and J by 1 base, with 8 bases between the two germline ends. The CDR3 length is 13 residues. The germline V gene has CDR1 SGHTA and CDR2 FQGTGA. The CDR3 protein is CASSPTANTEAFF. In nucleotides, the CDR3 is TGTGCCAGCAGCCCCACAGCGAACACTGAAGCTTTCTTT.

The chain links TRBV2 to TRBJ1-4; TRBD1 is a possible D gene (6 bases). Germline V gene lookup returns CDR1 SNHLY and CDR2 FYNNEI. V dropped 6 bases and J dropped 5 bases, with 16 bases sitting between them. This CDR3 comprises 15 residues. CDR3 protein: CASRPRDILNEKLFF. CDR3 bases: TGTGCCAGCAGACCACGGGACATACTAAATGAAAAACTGTTTTTT.

This sequence joins TRBV27 and TRBJ2-1; 7 bases map to TRBD1. CDR1 and CDR2 from the germline V gene are MNHEY and SMNVEV (reference sequence). V trimming: 3 bases; J trimming: 5 bases; junction bases outside the gene matches: 19. This CDR3 contains 19 residues. CDR3 in DNA: TGTGCCAGCAGTTTTTCCCGGCCCTTAAACAGGGGATCTAACAATGAGCAGTTCTTC. Encoded protein: CASSFSRPLNRGSNNEQFF.

V gene TRBV7-9 combines with J gene TRBJ2-1; 10 nucleotides agree with TRBD2. Germline V gene data show CDR1 as SEHNR and CDR2 as FQNEAQ (reference sequence). The junction had 11 bases not matched to a gene; V was cut back by 2 bases and J by 1 base. The CDR3 runs 19 residues. Written as DNA, the CDR3 is TGTGCCAGCAGCTTAAGGTGGCCTAGCGGGAGACAGTCCTACAATGAGCAGTTCTTC. This translates into CASSLRWPSGRQSYNEQFF.

This clone was seen just once. At one boundary the junction diverges from the germline segment, which might be a read error. In nucleotides, the CDR3 is TGTGCCAGCAGCTTGAGTACTGCGGGCCCAAGTCAGCTCCAGCATTTT. It yields the protein CASSLSTAGPSQLQHF. The V and J genes are TRBV5-6 and TRBJ1-5, with D unclear. Germline CDR1 reads SGHDT; CDR2 reads YYEEEE. This CDR3 has 16 residues.

The gene calls are TRBV5-4 and TRBJ2-1; 10 bases agree with TRBD2. Germline V gene data show CDR1 as SGHNT and CDR2 as YYREEE (reference sequence). The ends lost 4 bases at V and 8 bases at J; junction bases unmatched: 15. The CDR3 consists of 17 residues. This CDR3 reads CASSPAGVSGGAHEQFF. DNA for the CDR3: TGTGCCAGCAGCCCCGCGGGGGTGAGCGGGGGGGCCCATGAGCAGTTCTTC.

The V call is TRBV4-2, the J call TRBJ2-5; 9 positions match TRBD2. Germline V CDR1 and CDR2: LGHNA, YNFKEQ. This CDR3 region has 16 residues. J gave up 7 bases and V 1 base, and 10 bases lay outside the gene matches. The CDR3 DNA reads as TGTGCCAGCAGCCAAGGAGGGGCGGGGGGGGAAGGGACCCAGTACTTC. Amino acids: CASSQGGAGGEGTQYF.

There are a few counts of this clone. The chain combines TRBV11-2 with TRBJ2-1; tentatively, D is TRBD2 (5 bases). Trimming removed 1 base from V and 0 bases from J, with 10 bases in between. CDR1 SGHAT and CDR2 FQNNGV come from the germline V gene. This CDR3 spans 16 amino acids. CDR3 region: CASSLGTGSSYNEQFF. The CDR3 DNA follows: TGTGCCAGCAGCTTAGGGACGGGGAGCTCCTACAATGAGCAGTTCTTC. Drawing the rest from reference TRBV11-2 and TRBJ2-1, the complete variable domain is EAGVAQSPRYKIIEKRQSVAFWCNPISGHATLYWYQQILGQGPKLLIQFQNNGVVDDSQLPKDRFSAERLKGVDSTLKIQPAKLEDSAVYLCASSLGTGSSYNEQFFGPGTRLTVL.

This clone was observed once. The V call is TRBV2, the J call TRBJ2-1, with TRBD1 matching over 8 bases. There are 13 residues in the CDR3. CDR1 is SNHLY, CDR2 FYNNEI, per germline. J gave up 7 bases and V 5 bases, and 4 bases lay outside the gene matches. The CDR3 nucleotides read TGTGCCAGCAGTAAGGACAGGGCGAATGAGCAGTTCTTC. Its protein product is CASSKDRANEQFF.

The V and J genes are TRBV9 and TRBJ1-1; TRBD1 aligns across 10 bases. Germline CDR1 reads SGDLS; CDR2 reads YYNGEE. V lost 1 base and J lost 1; bases outside the gene matches: 4. The CDR3 runs 16 residues. The CDR3 reads CASSVSGQGGNTEAFF. CDR3 DNA sequence: TGTGCCAGCAGCGTATCCGGACAGGGGGGGAACACTGAAGCTTTCTTT.

The chain recombines TRBV27 with TRBJ1-5; a possible D gene is TRBD1 (6 bases). V was clipped by 6 bases and J by 1 base, with 13 bases between them. The CDR3 runs to 15 residues. Germline values: CDR1 MNHEY, CDR2 SMNVEV (reference sequence). The CDR3 coding sequence is TGTGCCAGCAGCCCTGCGGGGGGCAGCAATCAGCCCCAGCATTTT. This encodes CASSPAGGSNQPQHF.

This chain connects TRBV6-1 to TRBJ1-5; no definite D call. The CDR3 totals 15 residues. Per the germline V gene, CDR1 is MNHNS and CDR2 is SASEGT. The V gene lost 5 bases and the J gene lost 2 bases, with 13 bases spanning the gap. In nucleotides, the CDR3 is TGTGCCAGCAGTCAGAGACTCGGGGGCAATCAGCCCCAGCATTTT. Protein sequence: CASSQRLGGNQPQHF.